This TCR beta chain was sequenced for a study of cytomegalovirus exposure and HLA in healthy donors. Study-wide points: A later analysis found common viral pathogens apparently linked to several of the most significant clusters. The listing of fewer than 200 TCR beta chains classed them as cytomegalovirus-associated.

In the PCR, 60 Vbeta and 13 Jbeta primers were used. Assay used: immunoSEQ multiplex PCR; TCRdb lists only in-frame clones, some missing. The table includes some 200,000 clones, about 80% detected once. CDR1 MGHDK and CDR2 SYGVNS come from the germline V gene. This CDR3 has 13 residues. V was pared by 2 bases and J by 4 bases, with 8 bases between. As for this clone: Its antigen is not identified.

This chain links TRBV25-1 with TRBJ1-2, with no clear D. The sequenced sample consisted of PBMCs. This clonotype was obtained from a woman in her forties in good health and CMV-seronegative. The DNA of the CDR3 is TGTGCCAGCAGTGAAAGGGAGCGCTATGGCTACACCTTC. Translated: CASSERERYGYTF.